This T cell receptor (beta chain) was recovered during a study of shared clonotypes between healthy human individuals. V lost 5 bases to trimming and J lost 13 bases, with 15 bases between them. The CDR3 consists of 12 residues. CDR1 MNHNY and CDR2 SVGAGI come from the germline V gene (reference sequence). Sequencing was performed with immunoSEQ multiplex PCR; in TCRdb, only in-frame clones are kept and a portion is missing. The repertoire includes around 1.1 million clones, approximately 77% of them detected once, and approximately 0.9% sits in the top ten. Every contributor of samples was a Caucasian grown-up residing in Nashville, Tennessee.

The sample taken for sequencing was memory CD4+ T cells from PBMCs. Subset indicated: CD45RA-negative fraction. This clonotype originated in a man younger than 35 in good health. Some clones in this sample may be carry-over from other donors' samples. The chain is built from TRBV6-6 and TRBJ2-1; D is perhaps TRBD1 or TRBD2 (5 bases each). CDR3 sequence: CASSENRGVQFF. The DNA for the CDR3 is TGTGCCAGCAGTGAGAATCGAGGGGTACAGTTCTTC.